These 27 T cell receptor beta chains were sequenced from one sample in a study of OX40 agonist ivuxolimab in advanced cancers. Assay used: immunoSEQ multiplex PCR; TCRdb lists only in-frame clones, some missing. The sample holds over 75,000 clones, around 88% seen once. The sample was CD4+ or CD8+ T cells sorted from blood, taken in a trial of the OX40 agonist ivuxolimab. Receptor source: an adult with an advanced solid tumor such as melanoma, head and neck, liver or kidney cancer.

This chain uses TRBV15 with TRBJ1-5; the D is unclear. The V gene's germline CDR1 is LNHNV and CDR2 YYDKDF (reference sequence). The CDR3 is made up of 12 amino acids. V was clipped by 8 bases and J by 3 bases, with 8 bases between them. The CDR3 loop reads CATAVANQPQHF. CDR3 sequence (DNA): TGTGCCACCGCCGTGGCCAATCAGCCCCAGCATTTT. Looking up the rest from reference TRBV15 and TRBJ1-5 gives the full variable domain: DAMVIQNPRYQVTQFGKPVTLSCSQTLNHNVMYWYQQKSSQAPKLLFHYYDKDFNNEADTPDNFQSRRPNTSFCFLDIRSPGLGDTAMYLCATAVANQPQHFGDGTRLSIL.

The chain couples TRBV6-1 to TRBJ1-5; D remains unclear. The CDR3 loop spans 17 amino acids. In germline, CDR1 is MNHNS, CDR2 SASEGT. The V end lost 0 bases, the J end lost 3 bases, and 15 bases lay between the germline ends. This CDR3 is CASSEAAGVGSNQPQHF. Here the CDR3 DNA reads TGTGCCAGCAGTGAAGCCGCCGGGGTAGGGTCCAATCAGCCCCAGCATTTT.

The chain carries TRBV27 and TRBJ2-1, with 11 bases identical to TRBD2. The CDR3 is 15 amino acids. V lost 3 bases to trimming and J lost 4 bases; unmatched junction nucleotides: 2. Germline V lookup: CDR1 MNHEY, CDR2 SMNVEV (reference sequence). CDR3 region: CASSFRLAGYNEQFF. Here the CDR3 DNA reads TGTGCCAGCAGTTTTCGACTAGCGGGGTACAATGAGCAGTTCTTC.

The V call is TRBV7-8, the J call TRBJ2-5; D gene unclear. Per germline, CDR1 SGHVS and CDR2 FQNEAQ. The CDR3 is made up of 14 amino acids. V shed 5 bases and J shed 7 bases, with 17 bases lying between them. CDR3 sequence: CASSLQTPARTQYF. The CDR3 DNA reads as TGTGCCAGCAGCCTCCAGACCCCCGCAAGGACCCAGTACTTC.

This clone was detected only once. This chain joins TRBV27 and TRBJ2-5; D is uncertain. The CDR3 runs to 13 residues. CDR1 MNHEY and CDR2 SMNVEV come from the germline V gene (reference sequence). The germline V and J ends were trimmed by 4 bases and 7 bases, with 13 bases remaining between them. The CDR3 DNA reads TGTGCCAGCAGTTCACACGTAACGGGGACCCAGTACTTC. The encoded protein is CASSSHVTGTQYF.

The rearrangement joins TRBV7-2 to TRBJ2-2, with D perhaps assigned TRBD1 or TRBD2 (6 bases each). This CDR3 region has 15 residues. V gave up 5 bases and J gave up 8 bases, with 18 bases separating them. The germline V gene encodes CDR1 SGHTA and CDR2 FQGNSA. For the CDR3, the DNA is TGTGCCAGCAGCCTCTACCTGGGGGGCTTGGGGGAGCTGTTTTTT. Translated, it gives CASSLYLGGLGELFF.

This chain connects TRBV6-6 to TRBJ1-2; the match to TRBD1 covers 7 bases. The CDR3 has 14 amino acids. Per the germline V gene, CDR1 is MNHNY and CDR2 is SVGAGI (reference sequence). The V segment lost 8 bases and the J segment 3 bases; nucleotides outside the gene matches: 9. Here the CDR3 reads CASQMRGRDYGYTF. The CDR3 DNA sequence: TGTGCCAGCCAGATGAGGGGGCGGGACTATGGCTACACCTTC.

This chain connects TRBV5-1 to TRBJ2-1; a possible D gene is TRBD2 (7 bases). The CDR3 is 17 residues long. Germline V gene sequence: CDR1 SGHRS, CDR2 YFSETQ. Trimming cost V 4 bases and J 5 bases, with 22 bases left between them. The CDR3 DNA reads TGCGCCAGCAGCCCCAACGAGGGGGGGCCGGGGGACAATGAGCAGTTCTTC. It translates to CASSPNEGGPGDNEQFF.

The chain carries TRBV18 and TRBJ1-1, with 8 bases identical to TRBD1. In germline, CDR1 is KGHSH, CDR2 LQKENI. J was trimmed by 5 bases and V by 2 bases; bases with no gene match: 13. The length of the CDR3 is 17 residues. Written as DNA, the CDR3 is TGTGCCAGCTCACCAAACATGGCAGGGGGCATTCTTACTGAAGCTTTCTTT. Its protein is CASSPNMAGGILTEAFF. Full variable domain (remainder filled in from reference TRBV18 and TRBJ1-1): NAGVMQNPRHLVRRRGQEARLRCSPMKGHSHVYWYRQLPEEGLKFMVYLQKENIIDESGMPKERFSAEFPKEGPSILRIQQVVRGDSAAYFCASSPNMAGGILTEAFFGQGTRLTVV.

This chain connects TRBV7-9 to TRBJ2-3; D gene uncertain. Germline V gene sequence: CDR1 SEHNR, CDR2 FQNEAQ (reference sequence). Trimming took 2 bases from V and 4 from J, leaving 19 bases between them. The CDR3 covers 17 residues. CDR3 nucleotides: TGTGCCAGCAGCTTATGGAGATGGGAATACCGATCAGATACGCAGTATTTT. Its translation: CASSLWRWEYRSDTQYF.

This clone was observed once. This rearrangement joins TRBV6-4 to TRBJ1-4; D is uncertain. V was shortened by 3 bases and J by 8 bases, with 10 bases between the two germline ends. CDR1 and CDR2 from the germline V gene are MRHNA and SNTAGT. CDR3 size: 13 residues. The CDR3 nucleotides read TGTGCCAGCAGTGAAATCCCCCGGGAAAAACTGTTTTTT. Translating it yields CASSEIPREKLFF.

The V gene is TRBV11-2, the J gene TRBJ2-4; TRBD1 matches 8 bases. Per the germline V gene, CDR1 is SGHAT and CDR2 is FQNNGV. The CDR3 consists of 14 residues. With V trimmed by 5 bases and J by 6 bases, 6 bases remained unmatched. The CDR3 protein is CASSPGQGINIQYF. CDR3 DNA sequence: TGTGCCAGCAGCCCAGGACAGGGCATAAACATTCAGTACTTC.

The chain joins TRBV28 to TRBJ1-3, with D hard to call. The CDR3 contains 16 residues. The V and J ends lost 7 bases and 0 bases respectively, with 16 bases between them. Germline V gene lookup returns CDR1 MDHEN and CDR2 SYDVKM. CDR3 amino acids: CASTKVRTSSGNTIYF. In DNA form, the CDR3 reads TGTGCCAGCACCAAAGTCCGGACCAGCTCTGGAAACACCATATATTTT.

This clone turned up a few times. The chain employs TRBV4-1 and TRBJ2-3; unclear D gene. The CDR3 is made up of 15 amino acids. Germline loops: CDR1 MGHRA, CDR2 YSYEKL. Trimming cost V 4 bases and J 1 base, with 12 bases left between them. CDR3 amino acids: CASSRVGGGTDTQYF. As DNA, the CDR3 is TGCGCCAGCAGCCGAGTTGGTGGGGGCACAGATACGCAGTATTTT.

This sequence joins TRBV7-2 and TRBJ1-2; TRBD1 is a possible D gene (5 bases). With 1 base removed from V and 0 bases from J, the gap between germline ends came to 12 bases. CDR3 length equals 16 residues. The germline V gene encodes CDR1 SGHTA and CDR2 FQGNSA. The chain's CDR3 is CASSLVPETANYGYTF. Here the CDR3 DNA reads TGTGCCAGCAGCTTAGTTCCGGAGACAGCTAACTATGGCTACACCTTC.

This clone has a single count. CDR3 in DNA: TGTGCCAGCAGCCGACAGGTTAATCAGCCCCAGCATTTT. It translates to CASSRQVNQPQHF. The V gene is TRBV5-6, the J gene TRBJ1-5, with D maybe TRBD1 (6 bases). The CDR3 contains 13 residues. Trimming removed 4 bases at V and 4 bases at J, with 9 bases between. Germline V gene data show CDR1 as SGHDT and CDR2 as YYEEEE.

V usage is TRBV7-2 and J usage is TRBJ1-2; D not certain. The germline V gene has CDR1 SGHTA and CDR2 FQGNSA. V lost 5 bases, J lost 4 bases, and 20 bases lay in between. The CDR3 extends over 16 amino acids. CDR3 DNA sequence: TGTGCCAGCAGCCCCCGAACTATCGGTACTGGCTATGGCTACACCTTC. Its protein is CASSPRTIGTGYGYTF.

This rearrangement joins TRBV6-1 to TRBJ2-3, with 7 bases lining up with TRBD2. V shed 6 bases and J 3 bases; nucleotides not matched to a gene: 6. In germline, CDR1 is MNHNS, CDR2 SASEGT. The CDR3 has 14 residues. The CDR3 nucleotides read TGTGCCAGCAGCCGGGCTAGCGGTACAGATACGCAGTATTTT. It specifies CASSRASGTDTQYF.

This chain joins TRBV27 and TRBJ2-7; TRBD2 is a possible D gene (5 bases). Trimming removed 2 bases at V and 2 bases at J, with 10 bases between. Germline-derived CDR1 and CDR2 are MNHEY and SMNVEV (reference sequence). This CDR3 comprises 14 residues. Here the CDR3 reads CASSLRSTTYEQYF. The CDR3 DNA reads TGTGCCAGCAGTTTACGGTCGACTACCTACGAGCAGTACTTC.

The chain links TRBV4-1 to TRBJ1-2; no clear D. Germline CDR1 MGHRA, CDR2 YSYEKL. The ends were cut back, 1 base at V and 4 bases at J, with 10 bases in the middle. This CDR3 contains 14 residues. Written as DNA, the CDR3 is TGCGCCAGCAGCCAAGTACAGTCCCTCTATGGCTACACCTTC. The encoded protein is CASSQVQSLYGYTF.

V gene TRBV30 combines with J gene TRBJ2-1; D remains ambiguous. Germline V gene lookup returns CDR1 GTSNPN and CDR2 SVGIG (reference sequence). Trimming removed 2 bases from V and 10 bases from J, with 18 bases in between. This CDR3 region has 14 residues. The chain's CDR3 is CAWSKVSTLGEQFF. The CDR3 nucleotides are TGTGCCTGGAGTAAAGTGAGCACCCTCGGGGAGCAGTTCTTC.

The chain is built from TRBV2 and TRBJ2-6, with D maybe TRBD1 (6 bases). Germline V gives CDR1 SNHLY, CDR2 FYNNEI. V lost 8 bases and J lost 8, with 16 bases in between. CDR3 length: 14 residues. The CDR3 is CASETGLGSNVLTF. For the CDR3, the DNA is TGTGCCAGCGAGACAGGACTGGGGTCCAACGTCCTGACTTTC.

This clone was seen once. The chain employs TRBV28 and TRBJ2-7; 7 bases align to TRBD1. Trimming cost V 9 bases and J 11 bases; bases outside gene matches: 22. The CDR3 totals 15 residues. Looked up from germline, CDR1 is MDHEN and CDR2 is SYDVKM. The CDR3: CASNDRVGLRSRKYF. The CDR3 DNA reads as TGTGCCAGTAACGACAGGGTTGGGTTAAGGAGTCGCAAGTACTTC.

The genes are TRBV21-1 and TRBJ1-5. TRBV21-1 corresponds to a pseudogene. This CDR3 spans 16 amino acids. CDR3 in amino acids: CASIRRGVGGNQPQHF. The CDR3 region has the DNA TGTGCCAGTATCCGGCGAGGGGTGGGCGGCAATCAGCCCCAGCATTTT.

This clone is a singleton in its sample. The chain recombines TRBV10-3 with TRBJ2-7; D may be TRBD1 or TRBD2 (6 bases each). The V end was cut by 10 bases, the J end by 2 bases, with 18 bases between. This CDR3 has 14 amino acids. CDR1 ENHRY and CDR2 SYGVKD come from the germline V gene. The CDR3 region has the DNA TGTGCCACCGGGGGCAGGGAAGGTGCCTACGAGCAGTACTTC. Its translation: CATGGREGAYEQYF.

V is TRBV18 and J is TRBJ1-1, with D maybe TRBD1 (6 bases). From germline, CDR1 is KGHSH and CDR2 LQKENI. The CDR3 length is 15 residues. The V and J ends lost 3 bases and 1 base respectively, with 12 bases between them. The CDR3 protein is CASSPENRENTEAFF. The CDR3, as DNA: TGTGCCAGCTCACCGGAGAACAGGGAGAACACTGAAGCTTTCTTT.

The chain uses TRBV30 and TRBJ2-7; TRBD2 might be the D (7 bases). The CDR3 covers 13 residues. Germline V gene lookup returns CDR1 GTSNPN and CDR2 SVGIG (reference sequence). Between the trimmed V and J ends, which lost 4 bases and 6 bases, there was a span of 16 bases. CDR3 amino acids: CAWNKGRGVEQYF. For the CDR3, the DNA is TGTGCCTGGAATAAAGGGAGGGGGGTCGAGCAGTACTTC.